These 8 T cell receptor beta chains were sequenced from one sample in a study of CD8 T cells in Susac syndrome. RNA was extracted with the RNeasy kit, and a quantity of about 0.45 to 1 ug was reverse transcribed using random hexamers. TCRdb reprocessed the immunoSEQ multiplex PCR reads via MiXCR and lists one record per CDR3 protein. Of over 100,000 distinct CDR3 sequences detected, roughly 92% appear once; the ten largest clones hold around 0.12%. Sequenced material: CD8+ T cells from PBMCs. These receptors all come from a human donor in good health.

The CDR3 here is CASSRATGPQRGAFF. The CDR3, as DNA: TGCGCCAGCAGTCGGGCGACCGGGCCACAACGAGGAGCTTTCTTT. The chain joins TRBV23-1 to TRBJ1-1; D remains unclear. TRBV23-1 is designated an ORF whose function remains uncertain. V lost 4 bases to trimming and J lost 10 bases, with 22 bases between them. This CDR3 spans 15 amino acids.

The chain has TRBV20-1 and TRBJ2-3, with D possibly being TRBD2 (6 bases). This CDR3 is 16 amino acids long. Trimming left V 1 base short and J 4 bases short, with 18 bases between. Looked up from germline, CDR1 is DFQATT and CDR2 is SNEGSKA (reference sequence). CDR3 region: CSARGRGRDGADTQYF. The CDR3 nucleotides are TGCAGTGCTAGAGGGCGGGGACGGGACGGCGCAGATACGCAGTATTTT.

The genes are TRBV7-9 and TRBJ1-2; D gene unclear. Trimming took 2 bases from V and 8 from J, leaving 12 bases between them. Germline-derived CDR1 and CDR2 are SEHNR and FQNEAQ (reference sequence). The CDR3 consists of 13 residues. The CDR3 protein is CASSLRGVGGYTF. The CDR3 bases are TGTGCCAGCAGCTTACGAGGAGTGGGGGGCTACACCTTC.

The chain has TRBV7-2 and TRBJ1-1; maybe TRBD1 (5 bases). V lost 3 bases and J lost 4, with 15 bases in between. The germline gives CDR1 SGHTA, CDR2 FQGNSA. This CDR3 is built from 15 residues. CDR3 amino acids: CASSFRGGLGTEAFF. The DNA for the CDR3 is TGTGCCAGCAGCTTTCGGGGGGGATTGGGCACTGAAGCTTTCTTT.

The rearrangement joins TRBV19 to TRBJ2-7; D gene unclear. Germline V gives CDR1 LNHDA, CDR2 SQIVND (reference sequence). The CDR3 totals 15 residues. The V end lost 1 base, the J end lost 3 bases, and 13 bases lay between the germline ends. The CDR3, as DNA: TGTGCCAGTAGTATAGGGGGTTCCGGATTCTACGAGCAGTACTTC. It translates to CASSIGGSGFYEQYF.

The V and J genes are TRBV19 and TRBJ1-2; 7 bases are a match to TRBD1. Per the germline V gene, CDR1 is LNHDA and CDR2 is SQIVND (reference sequence). V shed 7 bases, J shed 2 bases, and the junction held 4 bases outside the gene matches. CDR3 length: 13 amino acids. The CDR3 loop reads CASTKGANYGYTF. CDR3 nucleotides: TGTGCCAGTACAAAGGGGGCGAACTATGGCTACACCTTC.

This chain uses TRBV5-1 with TRBJ2-7; 7 bases line up with TRBD2. Germline V gives CDR1 SGHRS, CDR2 YFSETQ. V gave up 0 bases and J gave up 2 bases; unmatched junction bases: 5. This CDR3 has 15 residues. In DNA, the CDR3 is TGCGCCAGCAGCTTGGAAACGGGGGGAGCCTACGAGCAGTACTTC. Translating gives CASSLETGGAYEQYF.

The chain uses TRBV5-6 and TRBJ1-1; no reliable D call. From germline, CDR1 is SGHDT and CDR2 YYEEEE. V lost 3 bases and J lost 1, with 10 bases in between. There are 14 residues in the CDR3. The CDR3 reads CASSSTTQNTEAFF. The CDR3 DNA reads TGTGCCAGCAGCTCGACCACACAGAACACTGAAGCTTTCTTT. The full variable domain, completed using reference TRBV5-6 and TRBJ1-1, is DAGVTQSPTHLIKTRGQQVTLRCSPKSGHDTVSWYQQALGQGPQFIFQYYEEEERQRGNFPDRFSGHQFPNYSSELNVNALLLGDSALYLCASSSTTQNTEAFFGQGTRLTVV.